This TCR beta chain stems from a study of T-cell reconstitution after alpha-beta-depleted transplantation in children. Points from the study as a whole: One year after transplant, T-cell counts and diversity came mostly from newly produced T cells. For some patients, TCRbeta diversity was high at day 60 because of recipient T cells and thymic progenitors that survived. By about two months after transplant, alpha-beta T cells reportedly arose from several hundred graft clones that had expanded.

Of note for this clonotype: Antigen specificity is unknown.

Unique molecular identifiers tagged the TCRbeta library. TCRdb fed the PCR reads into MiXCR, producing one record per CDR3 protein. This table holds about 300,000 distinct CDR3 sequences, roughly 8.2% found once. The CDR3 extends over 16 amino acids. CDR1 SGHAT and CDR2 FQNNGV come from the germline V gene. V gave up 4 bases and J gave up 7 bases; unmatched junction bases: 9. This chain links TRBV11-2 with TRBJ2-2, with 10 nucleotides matching TRBD1. Specimen: peripheral blood, collected 360 days after TCRalphabeta/CD19-depleted stem cell transplant. This clonotype was obtained from a female patient between 2 and 10 years old who had a stem cell transplant for Fanconi anemia, so the T cells may come from the graft donor. The CDR3 is CASSYTGTGEVGELFF. CDR3 DNA: TGTGCCAGCAGCTACACCGGGACAGGGGAAGTCGGGGAGCTGTTTTTT.